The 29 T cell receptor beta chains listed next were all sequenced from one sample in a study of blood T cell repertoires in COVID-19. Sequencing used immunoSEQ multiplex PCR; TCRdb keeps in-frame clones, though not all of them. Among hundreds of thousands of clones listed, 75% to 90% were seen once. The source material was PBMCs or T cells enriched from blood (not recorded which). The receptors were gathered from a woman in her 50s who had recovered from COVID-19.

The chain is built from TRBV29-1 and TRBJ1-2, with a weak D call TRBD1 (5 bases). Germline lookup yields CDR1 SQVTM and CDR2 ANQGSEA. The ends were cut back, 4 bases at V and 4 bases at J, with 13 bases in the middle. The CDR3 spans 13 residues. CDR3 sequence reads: CSVVAGGGYGYTF. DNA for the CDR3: TGCAGCGTTGTAGCGGGGGGAGGCTATGGCTACACCTTC.

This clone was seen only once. The CDR3 is CASSYAKGSEAFF. CDR3 bases: TGTGCCAGCAGTTACGCCAAGGGGTCTGAAGCTTTCTTT. V gene TRBV6-9 combines with J gene TRBJ1-1; TRBD1 might be the D (5 bases). Trimming took off 3 bases at V and 6 bases at J, with 11 bases between the two ends. The CDR3 is made up of 13 amino acids. Germline V gene lookup returns CDR1 MNHGY and CDR2 SVAAGI.

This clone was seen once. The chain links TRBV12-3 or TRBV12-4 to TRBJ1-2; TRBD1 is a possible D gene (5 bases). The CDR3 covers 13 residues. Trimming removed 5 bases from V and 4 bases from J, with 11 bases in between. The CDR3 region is CASSPRDTYGYTF. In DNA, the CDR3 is TGTGCCAGCAGTCCCAGGGATACCTATGGCTACACCTTC.

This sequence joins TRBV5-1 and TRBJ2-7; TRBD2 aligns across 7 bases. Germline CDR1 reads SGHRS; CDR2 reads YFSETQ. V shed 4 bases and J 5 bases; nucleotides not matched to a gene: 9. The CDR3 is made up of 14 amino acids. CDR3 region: CASSHGGSLNEQYF. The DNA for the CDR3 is TGCGCCAGCAGCCACGGCGGGAGTTTGAACGAGCAGTACTTC.

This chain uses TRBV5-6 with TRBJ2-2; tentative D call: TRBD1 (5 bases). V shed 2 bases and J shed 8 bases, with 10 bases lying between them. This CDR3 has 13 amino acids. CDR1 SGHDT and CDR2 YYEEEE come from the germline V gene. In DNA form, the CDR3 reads TGTGCCAGCAGCTTCAGGGTTAGGGGGGAGCTGTTTTTT. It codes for CASSFRVRGELFF.

CDR3 in amino acids: CASSSSGALTYEQYF. In DNA form, the CDR3 reads TGTGCCAGTAGTTCATCAGGGGCCCTTACCTACGAGCAGTACTTC. The chain recombines TRBV19 with TRBJ2-7; possibly TRBD1 for D (6 bases). CDR1 is LNHDA, CDR2 SQIVND, per germline (reference sequence). Between the trimmed V and J ends, which lost 5 bases and 2 bases, there was a span of 16 bases. This CDR3 has 15 amino acids.

The CDR3 DNA follows: TGTGCCAGTAGTATGTCGGGTACAGGGTACAAGGAGACCCAGTACTTC. Translation gives CASSMSGTGYKETQYF. The chain employs TRBV19 and TRBJ2-5, with a tentative D call TRBD1 (6 bases). Germline lookup yields CDR1 LNHDA and CDR2 SQIVND (reference sequence). V was trimmed by 3 bases and J by 5 bases, leaving 19 bases between them. The CDR3 is 16 amino acids.

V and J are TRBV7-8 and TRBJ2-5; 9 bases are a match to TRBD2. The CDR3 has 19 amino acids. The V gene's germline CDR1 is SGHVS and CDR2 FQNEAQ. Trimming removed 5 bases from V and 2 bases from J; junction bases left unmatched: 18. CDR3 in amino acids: CASSEELGSGGPGQETQYF. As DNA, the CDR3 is TGTGCCAGCAGCGAGGAGCTTGGTAGCGGGGGACCGGGGCAAGAGACCCAGTACTTC.

The DNA for the CDR3 is TGTGCCAGCAGTGAAAAGAGGGCAGGGGCGCCGTTCGGTAACTATGGCTACACCTTC. Translation: CASSEKRAGAPFGNYGYTF. The chain has TRBV6-1 and TRBJ1-2, with a possible D match to TRBD1 (6 bases). CDR1 is MNHNS and CDR2 is SASEGT in the germline V gene. This CDR3 is 19 amino acids long. Trimming stripped 2 bases from V and 1 base from J, with 23 bases between.

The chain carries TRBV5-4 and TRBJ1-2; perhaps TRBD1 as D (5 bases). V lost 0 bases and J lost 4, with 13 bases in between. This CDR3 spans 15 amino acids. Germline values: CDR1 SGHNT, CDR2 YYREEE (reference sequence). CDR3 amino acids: CASSLAQQGSYGYTF. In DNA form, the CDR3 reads TGTGCCAGCAGCTTGGCCCAGCAGGGAAGCTATGGCTACACCTTC.

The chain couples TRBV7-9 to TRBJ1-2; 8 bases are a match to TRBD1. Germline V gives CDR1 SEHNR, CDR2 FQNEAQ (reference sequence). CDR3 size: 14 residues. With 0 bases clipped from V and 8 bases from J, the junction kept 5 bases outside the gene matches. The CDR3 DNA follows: TGTGCCAGCAGCTTAGCCCAGGGGGCATGGGGCTACACCTTC. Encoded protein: CASSLAQGAWGYTF. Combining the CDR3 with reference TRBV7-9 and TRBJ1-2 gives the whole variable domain DTGVSQNPRHKITKRGQNVTFRCDPISEHNRLYWYRQTLGQGPEFLTYFQNEAQLEKSRLLSDRFSAERPKGSFSTLEIQRTEQGDSAMYLCASSLAQGAWGYTFGSGTRLTVV.

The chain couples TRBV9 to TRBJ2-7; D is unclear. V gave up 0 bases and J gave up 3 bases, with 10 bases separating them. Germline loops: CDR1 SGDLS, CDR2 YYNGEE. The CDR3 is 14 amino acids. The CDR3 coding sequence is TGTGCCAGCAGCGTAGGAGGCGGCAACTACGAGCAGTACTTC. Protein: CASSVGGGNYEQYF.

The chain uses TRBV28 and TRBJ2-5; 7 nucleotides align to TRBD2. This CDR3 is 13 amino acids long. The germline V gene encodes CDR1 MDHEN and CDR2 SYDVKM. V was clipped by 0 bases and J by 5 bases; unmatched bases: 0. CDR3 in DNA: TGTGCCAGCAGTTTATGGGGGGGGGAGACCCAGTACTTC. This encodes CASSLWGGETQYF.

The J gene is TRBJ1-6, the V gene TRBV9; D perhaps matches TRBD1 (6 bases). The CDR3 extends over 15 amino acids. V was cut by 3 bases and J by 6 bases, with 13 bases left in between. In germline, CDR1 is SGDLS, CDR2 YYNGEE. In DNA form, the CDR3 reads TGTGCCAGCAGCGCTGACGGGACAAGTAATTCACCCCTCCACTTT. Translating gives CASSADGTSNSPLHF.

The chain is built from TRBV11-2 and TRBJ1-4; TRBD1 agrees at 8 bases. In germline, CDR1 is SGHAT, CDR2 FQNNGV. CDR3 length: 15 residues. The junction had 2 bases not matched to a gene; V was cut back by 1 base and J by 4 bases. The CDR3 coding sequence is TGTGCCAGCAGCTTAGGACAGGGGATTAATGAAAAACTGTTTTTT. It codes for CASSLGQGINEKLFF.

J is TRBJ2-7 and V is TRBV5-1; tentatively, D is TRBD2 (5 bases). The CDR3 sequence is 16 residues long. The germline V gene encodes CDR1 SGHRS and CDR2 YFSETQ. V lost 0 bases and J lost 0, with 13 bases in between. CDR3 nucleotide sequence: TGCGCCAGCAGCTTGGGCCTAGCCCGTTCCTCCTACGAGCAGTACTTC. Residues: CASSLGLARSSYEQYF.

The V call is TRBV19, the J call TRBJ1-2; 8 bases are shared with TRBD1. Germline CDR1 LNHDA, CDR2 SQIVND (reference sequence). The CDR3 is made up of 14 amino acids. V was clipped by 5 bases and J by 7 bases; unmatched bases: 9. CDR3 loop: CASSAGGGTGGYTF. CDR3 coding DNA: TGTGCCAGTAGTGCAGGGGGAGGGACAGGTGGCTACACCTTC.

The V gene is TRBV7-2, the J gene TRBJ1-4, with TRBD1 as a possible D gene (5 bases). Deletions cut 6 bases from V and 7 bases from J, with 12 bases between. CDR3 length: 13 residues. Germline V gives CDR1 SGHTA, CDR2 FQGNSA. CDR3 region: CASRVAGVEKLFF. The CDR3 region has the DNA TGTGCCAGCAGGGTGGCGGGGGTTGAAAAACTGTTTTTT.

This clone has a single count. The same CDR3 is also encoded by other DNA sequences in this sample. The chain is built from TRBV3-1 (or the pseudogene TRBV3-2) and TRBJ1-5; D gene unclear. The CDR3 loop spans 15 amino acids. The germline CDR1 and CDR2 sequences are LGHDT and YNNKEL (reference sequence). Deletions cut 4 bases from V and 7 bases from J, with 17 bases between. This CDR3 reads CASSLGGGSNQPQHF. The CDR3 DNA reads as TGTGCCAGCAGCCTGGGAGGAGGATCCAACCAGCCCCAGCATTTT.

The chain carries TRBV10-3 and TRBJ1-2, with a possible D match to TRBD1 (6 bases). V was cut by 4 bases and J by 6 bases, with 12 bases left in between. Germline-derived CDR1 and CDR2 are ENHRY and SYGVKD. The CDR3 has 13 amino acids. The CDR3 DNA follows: TGTGCCATCAGTGGAGGGGGGAGGGATGGCTACACCTTC. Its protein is CAISGGGRDGYTF.

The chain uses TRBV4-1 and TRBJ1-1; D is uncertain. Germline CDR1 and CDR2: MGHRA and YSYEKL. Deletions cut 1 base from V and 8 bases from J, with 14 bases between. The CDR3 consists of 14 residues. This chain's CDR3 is CASSQGNWAVEAFF. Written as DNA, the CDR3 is TGCGCCAGCAGCCAAGGGAATTGGGCAGTAGAAGCTTTCTTT.

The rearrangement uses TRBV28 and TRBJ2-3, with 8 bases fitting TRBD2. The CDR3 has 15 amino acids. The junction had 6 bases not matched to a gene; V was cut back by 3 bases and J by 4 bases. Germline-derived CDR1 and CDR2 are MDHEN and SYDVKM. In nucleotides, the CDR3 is TGTGCCAGCAGTTTTGGTGGTAGCGGGGCAGATACGCAGTATTTT. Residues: CASSFGGSGADTQYF.

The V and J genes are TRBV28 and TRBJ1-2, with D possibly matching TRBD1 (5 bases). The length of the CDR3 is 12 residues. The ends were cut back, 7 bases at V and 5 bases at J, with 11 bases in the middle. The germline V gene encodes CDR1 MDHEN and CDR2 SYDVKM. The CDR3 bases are TGTGCCAGCACCACCGGGGGTTATGGCTACACCTTC. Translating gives CASTTGGYGYTF.

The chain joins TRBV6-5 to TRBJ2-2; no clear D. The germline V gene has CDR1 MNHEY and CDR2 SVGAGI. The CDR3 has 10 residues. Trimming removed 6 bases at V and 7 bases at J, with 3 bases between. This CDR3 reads CASSFGELFF. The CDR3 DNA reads TGTGCCAGCAGCTTCGGGGAGCTGTTTTTT.

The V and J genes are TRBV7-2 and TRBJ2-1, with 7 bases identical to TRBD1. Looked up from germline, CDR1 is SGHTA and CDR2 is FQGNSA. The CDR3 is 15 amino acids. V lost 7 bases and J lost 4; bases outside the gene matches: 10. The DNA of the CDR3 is TGTGCCAGCACCCCCAGGGGGAATTTTTACAATGAGCAGTTCTTC. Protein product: CASTPRGNFYNEQFF. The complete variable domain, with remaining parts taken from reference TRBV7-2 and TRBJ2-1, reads GAGVSQSPSNKVTEKGKDVELRCDPISGHTALYWYRQSLGQGLEFLIYFQGNSAPDKSGLPSDRFSAERTGGSVSTLTIQRTQQEDSAVYLCASTPRGNFYNEQFFGPGTRLTVL.

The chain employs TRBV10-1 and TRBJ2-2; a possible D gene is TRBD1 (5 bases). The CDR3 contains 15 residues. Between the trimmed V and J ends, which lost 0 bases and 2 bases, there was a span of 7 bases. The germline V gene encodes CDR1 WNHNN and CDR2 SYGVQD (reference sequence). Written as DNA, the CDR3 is TGCGCCAGCAGTGAGTCCAGGGCCAACACCGGGGAGCTGTTTTTT. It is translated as CASSESRANTGELFF.

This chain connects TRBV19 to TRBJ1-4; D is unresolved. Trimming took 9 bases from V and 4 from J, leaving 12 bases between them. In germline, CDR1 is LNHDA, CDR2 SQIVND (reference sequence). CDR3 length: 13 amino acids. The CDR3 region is CASTQPLNEKLFF. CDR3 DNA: TGTGCCAGCACTCAACCACTTAATGAAAAACTGTTTTTT.

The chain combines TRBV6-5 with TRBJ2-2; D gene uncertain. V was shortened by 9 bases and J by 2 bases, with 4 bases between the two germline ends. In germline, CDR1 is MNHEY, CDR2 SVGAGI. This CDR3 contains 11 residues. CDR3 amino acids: CASQNTGELFF. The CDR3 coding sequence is TGTGCCAGTCAAAACACCGGGGAGCTGTTTTTT.

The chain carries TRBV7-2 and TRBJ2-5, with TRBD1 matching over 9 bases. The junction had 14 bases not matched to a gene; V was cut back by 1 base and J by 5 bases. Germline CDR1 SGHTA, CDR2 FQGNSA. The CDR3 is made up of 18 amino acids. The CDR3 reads CASSLEYPTGGGGETQYF. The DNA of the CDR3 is TGTGCCAGCAGCTTAGAGTATCCCACAGGGGGCGGCGGGGAGACCCAGTACTTC. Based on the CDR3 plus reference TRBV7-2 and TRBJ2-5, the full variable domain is GAGVSQSPSNKVTEKGKDVELRCDPISGHTALYWYRQSLGQGLEFLIYFQGNSAPDKSGLPSDRFSAERTGGSVSTLTIQRTQQEDSAVYLCASSLEYPTGGGGETQYFGPGTRLLVL.